This TCR beta chain appears in the sequencing data of a study of shared clonotypes between healthy human individuals. Repertoires were generated with immunoSEQ multiplex PCR, while TCRdb's copy carries only in-frame clones and drops some. The sample lists some 1.5 million clones, about 98% occurring once. It was into CD45RA+ naive and CD45RA-negative memory subsets that the CD4+ cells were split. This clonotype was obtained from a man aged 25 to 40 in good health. What was sequenced was naive CD4+ T cells sorted from blood. Subset noted: CD45RA+ positively selected.

The chain's CDR3 is CASSTDGYGYTF. The CDR3 coding sequence is TGTGCCAGCAGCACCGACGGCTATGGCTACACCTTC. V and J are TRBV7-9 and TRBJ1-2; D is uncertain. This CDR3 is built from 12 residues. Germline V gene sequence: CDR1 SEHNR, CDR2 FQNEAQ (reference sequence). V lost 5 bases and J lost 4, with 8 bases in between. Using reference TRBV7-9 and TRBJ1-2 for the parts outside the CDR3, the full variable domain is DTGVSQNPRHKITKRGQNVTFRCDPISEHNRLYWYRQTLGQGPEFLTYFQNEAQLEKSRLLSDRFSAERPKGSFSTLEIQRTEQGDSAMYLCASSTDGYGYTFGSGTRLTVV.